The text below deals with one T cell receptor beta chain. Only in-frame clones appear in the TCRdb table, and some are missing; sequencing was by immunoSEQ multiplex PCR. The table shows 390,000 or so clones, with under 85% occurring only once. These data come from a study of blood T cell repertoires in COVID-19. Donors in Cohort 3 who had recovered were those with two negative PCRs, healthcare professional clearance, or resolution of their symptoms. Sample: PBMCs or T cells enriched from blood (not recorded which). The clonotype comes from a woman in her fifties or sixties who had recovered from COVID-19.

Here the CDR3 DNA reads TGCAGTGCTAGTCGGGAGTATAATTCACCCCTCCACTTT. Amino acid sequence: CSASREYNSPLHF. V usage is TRBV20-1 and J usage is TRBJ1-6; D unresolved. In germline, CDR1 is DFQATT, CDR2 SNEGSKA (reference sequence). The V and J ends lost 3 bases and 4 bases respectively, with 7 bases between them. This CDR3 is built from 13 residues.